A selection of T cell receptor beta chains follows, all from one sample in a study of blood T cell repertoires in COVID-19. The protocol was immunoSEQ multiplex PCR, while the TCRdb copy is restricted to in-frame clones and leaves out a portion. This table has more than 400,000 clones, roughly 85% appearing once. Source material: peripheral blood. The source of these receptors is a human donor in a cohort sampled during active COVID-19. Each CDR3 is given with its conserved first and last residue. Fields, in order: clone size, V gene, D gene, CDR3 length, J gene, CDR3 protein, CDR3 DNA. D genes are given only for firm matches. Only part of the rows carry a size: once, few, many, or a class if the clone is expanded.

NA	TRBV30	NA	11	TRBJ1-2	CAWSASVGYTF	TGTGCCTGGAGTGCTTCAGTCGGCTACACCTTC
NA	TRBV7-2	NA	16	TRBJ2-3	CASRTLSSSRGDTQYF	TGTGCCAGCAGGACCCTATCGTCGTCGCGGGGTGATACGCAGTATTTT
NA	TRBV19	TRBD1	14	TRBJ1-5	CASSGTGGNQPQHF	TGTGCCAGTTCCGGGACAGGGGGCAATCAGCCCCAGCATTTT
NA	TRBV5-1	TRBD2	14	TRBJ2-7	CASSWTSGTYEQYF	TGCGCCAGCAGCTGGACTAGCGGGACCTACGAGCAGTACTTC
NA	TRBV9	TRBD2	16	TRBJ2-5	CASSVVIGLAEETQYF	TGTGCCAGCAGCGTAGTTATCGGACTAGCGGAAGAGACCCAGTACTTC
NA	TRBV9	NA	15	TRBJ2-3	CASSVAWGGTDTQYF	TGTGCCAGCAGCGTAGCTTGGGGGGGCACAGATACGCAGTATTTT
once	TRBV12-3/TRBV12-4	NA	13	TRBJ1-3	CASARLGGNTIYF	TGTGCCAGCGCCCGGTTGGGCGGAAACACCATATATTTT
NA	TRBV21-1	NA	16	TRBJ1-2	CASSKEWGLTMGGYTF	TGTGCCAGCAGCAAAGAGTGGGGGCTCACCATGGGCGGCTACACCTTC
NA	TRBV7-8	TRBD2	14	TRBJ2-7	CASSNSGNGYEQYF	TGTGCCAGCAGCAATAGCGGGAACGGATACGAGCAGTACTTC
NA	TRBV5-4	NA	15	TRBJ1-1	CASSLAPRGYTEAFF	TGTGCCAGCAGCTTGGCCCCGCGGGGGTACACTGAAGCTTTCTTT
NA	TRBV3-1/TRBV3-2	NA	14	TRBJ2-2	CASTGADRTGELFF	TGTGCCAGCACTGGGGCGGACCGGACCGGGGAGCTGTTTTTT
once	TRBV7-3	NA	14	TRBJ2-5	CASSAFGFRETQYF	TGTGCCAGCTCAGCGTTCGGTTTTCGAGAGACCCAGTACTTC
many	TRBV2	NA	16	TRBJ2-4	CASSEVGEGAKNIQYF	TGTGCCAGCAGTGAAGTTGGCGAGGGAGCCAAAAACATTCAGTACTTC
NA	TRBV5-1	NA	15	TRBJ2-5	CASSLGAGTQETQYF	TGCGCCAGCAGCTTGGGGGCAGGCACCCAAGAGACCCAGTACTTC
NA	TRBV7-6	NA	15	TRBJ1-1	CASSLALRAGTEAFF	TGTGCCAGCAGCTTAGCGCTCAGGGCAGGTACTGAAGCTTTCTTT